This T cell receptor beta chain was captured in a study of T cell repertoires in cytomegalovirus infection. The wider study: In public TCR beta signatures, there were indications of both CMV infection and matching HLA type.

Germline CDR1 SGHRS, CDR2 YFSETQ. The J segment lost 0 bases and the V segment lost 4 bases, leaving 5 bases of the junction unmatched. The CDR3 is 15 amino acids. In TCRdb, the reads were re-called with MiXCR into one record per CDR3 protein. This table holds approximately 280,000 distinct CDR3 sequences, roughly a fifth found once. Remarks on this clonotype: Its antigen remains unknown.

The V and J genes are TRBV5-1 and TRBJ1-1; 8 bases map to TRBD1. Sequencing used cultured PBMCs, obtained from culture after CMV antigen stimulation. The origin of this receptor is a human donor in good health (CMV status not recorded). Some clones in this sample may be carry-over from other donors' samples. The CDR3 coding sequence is TGCGCCAGCAGCCCGCCGGGACAGGTGAACACTGAAGCTTTCTTT. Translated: CASSPPGQVNTEAFF.